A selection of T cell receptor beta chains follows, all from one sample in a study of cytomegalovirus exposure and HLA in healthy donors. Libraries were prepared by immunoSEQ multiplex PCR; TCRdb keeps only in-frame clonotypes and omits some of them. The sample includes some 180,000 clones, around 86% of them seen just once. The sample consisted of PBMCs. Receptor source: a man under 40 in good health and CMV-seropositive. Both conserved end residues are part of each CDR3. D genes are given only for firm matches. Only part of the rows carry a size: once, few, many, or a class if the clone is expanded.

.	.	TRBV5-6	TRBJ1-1	TGTGCCAGCAGCTTGCCCCTCGGGACTGGCACTGAAGCTTTCTTT	CASSLPLGTGTEAFF
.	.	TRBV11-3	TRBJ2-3	TGTGCCAGCAGCTTAAGGCGCAAGGCTCGTGATACGCAGTATTTT	CASSLRRKARDTQYF
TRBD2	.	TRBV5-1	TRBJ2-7	TGCGCCAGCAGCTTGGAGACCTTAGCGGGAGTTGAGCAGTACTTC	CASSLETLAGVEQYF
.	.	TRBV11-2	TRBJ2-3	TGTGCCAGCAGCTTAGTAGTGGGGAGCACAGATACGCAGTATTTT	CASSLVVGSTDTQYF
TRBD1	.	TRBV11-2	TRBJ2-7	TGTGCCAGCAGCCCACAGGGGGGTCGGTCCTACGAGCAGTACTTC	CASSPQGGRSYEQYF
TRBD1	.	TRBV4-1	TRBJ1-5	TGCGCCAGCAGCCCGACAGGGAATCAGCCCCAGCATTTT	CASSPTGNQPQHF
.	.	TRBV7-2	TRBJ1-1	TGTGCCAGCAGCCTACGGACTCTGAACACTGAAGCTTTCTTT	CASSLRTLNTEAFF
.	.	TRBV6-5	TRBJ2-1	TGTGCCAGCAGTTACTCGGTCGATGTCAGGGCCAATGAGCAGTTCTTC	CASSYSVDVRANEQFF
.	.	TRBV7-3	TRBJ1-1	TGTGCCAGCAGCCCCGTGGCGGGTAGTACTGAAGCTTTCTTT	CASSPVAGSTEAFF
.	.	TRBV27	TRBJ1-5	TGTGCCAGCAGTTTAGGGGGGGATCAGCCCCAGCATTTT	CASSLGGDQPQHF
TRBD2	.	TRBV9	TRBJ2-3	TGTGCCAGCAGCGTCGGGACTAGCGGGAGCACAGATACGCAGTATTTT	CASSVGTSGSTDTQYF
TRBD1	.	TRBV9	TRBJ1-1	TGTGCCAGCAGCGGGTCAGGGGGCACTGAAGCTTTCTTT	CASSGSGGTEAFF
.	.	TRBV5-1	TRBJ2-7	TGCGCCAGCAGCTTTACACGGGACACTTACGAGCAGTACTTC	CASSFTRDTYEQYF
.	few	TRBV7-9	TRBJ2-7	TGTGCCAGCAGTGGTTCAGTCCGATACTCCCACGAGCAGTACTTC	CASSGSVRYSHEQYF
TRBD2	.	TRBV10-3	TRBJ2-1	TGTGCCATCAGTGAGTCGTCGACTAGCGGGAGCAATGAGCAGTTCTTC	CAISESSTSGSNEQFF
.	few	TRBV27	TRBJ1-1	TGTGCCAGCAGCCCCTTGGCGGGAGGCGACACTGAAGCTTTCTTT	CASSPLAGGDTEAFF
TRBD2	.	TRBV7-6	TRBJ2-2	TGTGCCAGCAGCTTAGATAGCGGGATGAACACCGGGGAGCTGTTTTTT	CASSLDSGMNTGELFF
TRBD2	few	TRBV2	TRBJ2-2	TGTGCCAGCAGGCGCGGGGGGGGAACCGGGGAGCTGTTTTTT	CASRRGGGTGELFF
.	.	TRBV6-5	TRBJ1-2	TGTGCCAGCGCCGACGCACCCAACTATGGCTACACCTTC	CASADAPNYGYTF
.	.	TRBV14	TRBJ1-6	TGTGCCAGCAGCCAGTGGGGCGCCACTTATAATTCACCCCTCCACTTT	CASSQWGATYNSPLHF
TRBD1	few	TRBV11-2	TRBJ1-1	TGTGCCAGCAGCTTAGAGCACAGGGGCACTGAAGCTTTCTTT	CASSLEHRGTEAFF
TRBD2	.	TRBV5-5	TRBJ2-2	TGTGCCAGCAGCTTCGGACTAGCGGGAGGAACCGGGGAGCTGTTTTTT	CASSFGLAGGTGELFF
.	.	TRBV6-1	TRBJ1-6	TGTGCCAGCAGTGAAGGTAGACCATTGGTGGATAATTCACCCCTCCACTTT	CASSEGRPLVDNSPLHF
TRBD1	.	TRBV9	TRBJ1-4	TGTGCCAGCAGCAGCGGGACAGGGACTCCTAATGAAAAACTGTTTTTT	CASSSGTGTPNEKLFF
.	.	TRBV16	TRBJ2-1	TGTGCCAGCAGCCAGGGTTTCCGTCGCGGCAATGAGCAGTTCTTC	CASSQGFRRGNEQFF
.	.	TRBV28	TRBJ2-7	TGTGCCAGCAGTTTGGGGGTATCTACGTACGGGCAGTACTTC	CASSLGVSTYGQYF
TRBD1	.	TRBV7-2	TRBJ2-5	TGTGCCAGCAGCTTACCCCAGGGGGTGGTGGAGACCCAGTACTTC	CASSLPQGVVETQYF
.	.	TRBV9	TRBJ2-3	TGTGCCAGCAGTGGGCCCCCGAATACGCAGTATTTT	CASSGPPNTQYF
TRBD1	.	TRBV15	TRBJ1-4	TGTGCCACCAGCAGACATAGACAGGGACAGGAAGAAAAACTGTTTTTT	CATSRHRQGQEEKLFF
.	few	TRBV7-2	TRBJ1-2	TGTGCCAGCAGCTTTGGGGTTAACTATGGCTACACCTTC	CASSFGVNYGYTF
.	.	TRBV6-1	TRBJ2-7	TGTGCCAGCACCACACGTTTGGGCACCTACGAGCAGTACTTC	CASTTRLGTYEQYF
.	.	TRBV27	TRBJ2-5	TGTGCCAGCAGCCGAATTACCCCTTCCGGAGCGATCGAAGAGACCCAGTACTTC	CASSRITPSGAIEETQYF
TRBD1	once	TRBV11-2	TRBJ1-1	TGTGCCAGCAGCAAGGACAGGGTTTTGGATTCTGAAGCTTTCTTT	CASSKDRVLDSEAFF
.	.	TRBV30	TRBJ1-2	TGTGCCTGGAGCCGGGACACAACTAGGGGTGGCTACACCTTC	CAWSRDTTRGGYTF
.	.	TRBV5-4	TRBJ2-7	TGTGCCAGCAGCTTACGACAGAACTACGAGCAGTACTTC	CASSLRQNYEQYF
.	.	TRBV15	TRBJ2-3	TGTGCCACCAGCAGAGTTAGGGGGACGGCAGATACGCAGTATTTT	CATSRVRGTADTQYF
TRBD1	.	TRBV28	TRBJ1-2	TGTGCCAGCAGCCGGGGGACAGGGGATGGCTACACCTTC	CASSRGTGDGYTF